Listed below are T cell receptor beta chains from one sample, sequenced in a study of T-cell memory formation after mild COVID-19. TCRdb itself ran the 5' RACE reads through MiXCR, one entry per CDR3 protein. This sample yields a few hundred thousand distinct CDR3 sequences, of which 8.5% to 9.5% are seen a single time; around 23% belongs to the top ten. Material for sequencing was PBMCs or a T cell subset sorted from them (not recorded which). All receptors derive from a young man who had mild COVID-19 (a few samples of this study predate the infection). Cell type and time point are not known. Each CDR3 is given with its conserved first and last residue. A D gene is named only where the DNA matches it firmly. Only some rows state a clone size, as once, few, many or a class for expanded clones.

CDR3 protein | CDR3 DNA | D gene | J gene | clone size | V gene
CASSLEPRDRNEQYF | TGTGCCAGCAGCTTGGAGCCGAGGGACAGGAACGAGCAGTACTTC | TRBD1 | TRBJ2-7 | few | TRBV5-5
CASSSTSGGVTDTQYF | TGTGCCAGCAGCTCAACTAGCGGGGGGGTCACAGATACGCAGTATTTT | TRBD2 | TRBJ2-3 | few | TRBV7-2
CSVEWGTTEAFF | TGCAGCGTTGAGTGGGGGACCACTGAAGCTTTCTTT | . | TRBJ1-1 | few | TRBV29-1
CASSPTPDRANEQYF | TGCGCCAGCAGCCCGACCCCGGACAGGGCTAACGAGCAGTACTTC | TRBD1 | TRBJ2-7 | many | TRBV5-1
CSSTPGASTDTQYF | TGCAGCTCGACCCCAGGGGCCTCCACAGATACGCAGTATTTT | . | TRBJ2-3 | few | TRBV29-1
CASSLALPYEQYF | TGTGCCAGCAGTTTAGCGCTCCCCTACGAGCAGTACTTC | . | TRBJ2-7 | . | TRBV12-3/TRBV12-4
CASRGQTFYEQYF | TGTGCCAGCAGGGGACAGACTTTCTACGAGCAGTACTTC | TRBD1 | TRBJ2-7 | . | TRBV12-3/TRBV12-4
CASSLGAGVLYF | TGTGCCAGCAGTTTAGGAGCGGGGGTGTTGTACTTC | TRBD2 | TRBJ2-5 | . | TRBV27
CASSLALNTEAFF | TGTGCCAGCAGCTTAGCCCTGAACACTGAAGCTTTCTTT | . | TRBJ1-1 | many | TRBV7-2
CASSLFGPEEKLFF | TGTGCCAGCAGTTTATTTGGGCCGGAAGAAAAACTGTTTTTT | . | TRBJ1-4 | few | TRBV12-3/TRBV12-4
CAIRALAGSYNEQFF | TGTGCCATCAGGGCCCTGGCCGGCTCCTACAATGAGCAGTTCTTC | . | TRBJ2-1 | few | TRBV10-3
CASTLAGDGDTEAFF | TGTGCCAGTACCCTGGCGGGGGATGGGGACACTGAAGCTTTCTTT | . | TRBJ1-1 | few | TRBV19
CSVGYSGRHNEQFF | TGCAGCGTTGGTTATAGCGGGCGCCACAATGAGCAGTTCTTC | TRBD2 | TRBJ2-1 | few | TRBV29-1
CASSRAHHPPDTQYF | TGTGCCAGCAGCCGGGCCCACCACCCCCCAGATACGCAGTATTTT | . | TRBJ2-3 | few | TRBV12-3/TRBV12-4
CASSRRKDTEAFF | TGTGCCAGCAGCCGCAGGAAGGACACTGAAGCTTTCTTT | . | TRBJ1-1 | few | TRBV4-2
CASSLGQAVETQYF | TGTGCCAGCAGCTTGGGACAGGCAGTAGAGACCCAGTACTTC | TRBD1 | TRBJ2-5 | . | TRBV7-9
CASSVVAGGSNEQFF | TGTGCCAGCAGCGTAGTGGCGGGGGGATCCAATGAGCAGTTCTTC | TRBD2 | TRBJ2-1 | few | TRBV9
CASSFLAGARGADTQYF | TGTGCCAGCAGCTTCCTAGCGGGGGCCAGGGGTGCAGATACGCAGTATTTT | TRBD2 | TRBJ2-3 | . | TRBV7-2
CARSLGGRGYTF | TGTGCCAGAAGCCTGGGAGGCCGGGGCTACACCTTC | . | TRBJ1-2 | few | TRBV5-3
CASSRTGAKSGANVLTF | TGTGCCAGCAGCCGGACAGGGGCGAAGTCTGGGGCCAACGTCCTGACTTTC | TRBD1 | TRBJ2-6 | few | TRBV9
CSARTTQRTDTQYF | TGCAGTGCTAGGACTACACAGAGAACAGATACGCAGTATTTT | . | TRBJ2-3 | few | TRBV20-1
CATSDSDYGYTF | TGTGCCACCAGTGATTCGGACTATGGCTACACCTTC | . | TRBJ1-2 | . | TRBV24-1
CASSLPGGFKNIQYF | TGTGCCAGCAGTTTACCCGGGGGATTTAAAAACATTCAGTACTTC | . | TRBJ2-4 | . | TRBV12-3/TRBV12-4
CASSPTDPRPNNEQFF | TGTGCCAGCAGCCCGACCGACCCAAGACCCAACAATGAGCAGTTCTTC | . | TRBJ2-1 | . | TRBV12-3/TRBV12-4
CASSQGRFSNEQYF | TGCGCCAGCAGCCAAGGCAGGTTTTCAAACGAGCAGTACTTC | . | TRBJ2-7 | . | TRBV4-3
CASSREGQPQHF | TGTGCCAGCAGTAGGGAGGGTCAGCCCCAGCATTTT | . | TRBJ1-5 | few | TRBV6-5
CASSYLTEPQHF | TGTGCCAGCAGTTATCTGACGGAGCCCCAGCATTTT | . | TRBJ1-5 | few | TRBV28
CASSWDRGGYGYTF | TGTGCCAGCAGTTGGGACAGGGGAGGATATGGCTACACCTTC | TRBD1 | TRBJ1-2 | few | TRBV12-3/TRBV12-4
CASTPTGNQPQHF | TGTGCCAGCACTCCGACAGGGAATCAGCCCCAGCATTTT | TRBD1 | TRBJ1-5 | . | TRBV12-3/TRBV12-4
CASSHLTGGNGYTF | TGTGCCAGCAGCCACCTCACAGGGGGTAATGGCTACACCTTC | TRBD1 | TRBJ1-2 | . | TRBV3-1
CATSDSRTGGQETQYF | TGTGCCACCAGTGATTCGCGTACCGGCGGCCAAGAGACCCAGTACTTC | . | TRBJ2-5 | . | TRBV24-1
CASSFGPITDTQYF | TGTGCCAGCAGCTTCGGTCCGATCACAGATACGCAGTATTTT | . | TRBJ2-3 | few | TRBV7-2
CASSYDPTLRDGYTF | TGTGCCAGCAGTTATGACCCAACACTCAGGGACGGCTACACCTTC | . | TRBJ1-2 | . | TRBV6-6
CASSLAGGIAGDTQYF | TGTGCCAGCAGTTTAGCAGGCGGAATAGCGGGAGATACGCAGTATTTT | TRBD2 | TRBJ2-3 | many | TRBV28
CASSADSAGDTQYF | TGCGCCAGCAGCGCCGACAGCGCCGGAGATACGCAGTATTTT | . | TRBJ2-3 | many | TRBV5-1
CASSLDTGPRQPQHF | TGCGCCAGCAGCTTGGATACAGGGCCCCGTCAGCCCCAGCATTTT | . | TRBJ1-5 | few | TRBV5-1
CASSYLITDTQYF | TGTGCCAGCAGCTACCTGATCACAGATACGCAGTATTTT | . | TRBJ2-3 | . | TRBV7-9
CSVETGRPYGYTF | TGCAGCGTTGAAACGGGCAGGCCCTACGGCTACACCTTC | . | TRBJ1-2 | few | TRBV29-1
CASSQREGVTEAFF | TGCGCCAGCAGCCAGAGAGAGGGGGTGACTGAAGCTTTCTTT | . | TRBJ1-1 | . | TRBV4-1
CSAADMGRNIQYF | TGCAGTGCTGCCGACATGGGACGAAACATTCAGTACTTC | . | TRBJ2-4 | . | TRBV20-1
CASSRGRGTDGYTF | TGTGCCAGCAGCCGGGGGAGGGGGACTGATGGCTACACCTTC | . | TRBJ1-2 | . | TRBV7-2
CSLGPRDTQYF | TGCAGTCTAGGCCCAAGAGATACGCAGTATTTT | . | TRBJ2-3 | . | TRBV20-1
CASSLAKRFSGSTDTQYF | TGTGCCAGCAGCTTAGCCAAGAGATTTTCCGGGAGCACAGATACGCAGTATTTT | . | TRBJ2-3 | many | TRBV7-2
CASSGQGAPNYNEQFF | TGTGCCAGCAGTGGGCAGGGGGCCCCGAACTACAATGAGCAGTTCTTC | TRBD1 | TRBJ2-1 | . | TRBV6-5
CASSPTWGDTEAFF | TGTGCCAGCAGCCCAACGTGGGGGGACACTGAAGCTTTCTTT | . | TRBJ1-1 | . | TRBV5-4
CATTRATDNEQFF | TGTGCCACCACGAGAGCGACAGACAATGAGCAGTTCTTC | . | TRBJ2-1 | . | TRBV7-9
CASSEPTGGADYGYTF | TGCGCCAGCAGTGAGCCCACAGGGGGCGCGGACTATGGCTACACCTTC | TRBD1 | TRBJ1-2 | . | TRBV10-1
CASSVGRDSLYNEQFF | TGTGCCAGCAGCGTAGGAAGAGACAGCCTCTACAATGAGCAGTTCTTC | . | TRBJ2-1 | few | TRBV9
CASSYPARRVTYNEQFF | TGTGCCAGCAGCTACCCGGCGAGGCGCGTCACCTACAATGAGCAGTTCTTC | . | TRBJ2-1 | few | TRBV7-2
CASSLTFSGGYTF | TGTGCCAGCAGCTTAACCTTTTCCGGTGGCTACACCTTC | . | TRBJ1-2 | . | TRBV11-2
CASSLGLLAFF | TGTGCCAGCAGTTTAGGGCTTTTGGCTTTCTTT | . | TRBJ1-1 | few | TRBV12-3/TRBV12-4
CASKKLVQGGEKLFF | TGTGCCAGCAAGAAACTGGTACAGGGGGGTGAAAAACTGTTTTTT | TRBD1 | TRBJ1-4 | . | TRBV2
CSARDKGAQETQYF | TGCAGTGCTAGAGATAAGGGAGCCCAAGAGACCCAGTACTTC | . | TRBJ2-5 | many | TRBV20-1
CASSEQYQETQYF | TGCGCCAGCAGTGAGCAGTACCAAGAGACCCAGTACTTC | . | TRBJ2-5 | many | TRBV10-1
CATSLLFNSPLHF | TGTGCCACGAGTTTGCTCTTCAATTCACCCCTCCACTTT | . | TRBJ1-6 | . | TRBV7-3